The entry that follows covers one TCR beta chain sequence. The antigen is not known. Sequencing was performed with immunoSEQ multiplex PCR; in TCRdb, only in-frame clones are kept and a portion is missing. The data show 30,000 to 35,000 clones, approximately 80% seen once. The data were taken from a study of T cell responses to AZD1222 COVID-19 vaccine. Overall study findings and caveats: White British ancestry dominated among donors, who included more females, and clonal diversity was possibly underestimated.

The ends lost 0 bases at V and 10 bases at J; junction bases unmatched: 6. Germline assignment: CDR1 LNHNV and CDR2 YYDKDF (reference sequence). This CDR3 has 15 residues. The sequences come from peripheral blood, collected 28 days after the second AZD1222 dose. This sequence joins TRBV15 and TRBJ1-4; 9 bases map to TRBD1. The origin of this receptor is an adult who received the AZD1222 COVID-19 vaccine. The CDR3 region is CATSREDRGLAKLFF. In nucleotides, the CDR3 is TGTGCCACCAGCAGAGAGGACAGGGGTCTTGCAAAACTGTTTTTT.